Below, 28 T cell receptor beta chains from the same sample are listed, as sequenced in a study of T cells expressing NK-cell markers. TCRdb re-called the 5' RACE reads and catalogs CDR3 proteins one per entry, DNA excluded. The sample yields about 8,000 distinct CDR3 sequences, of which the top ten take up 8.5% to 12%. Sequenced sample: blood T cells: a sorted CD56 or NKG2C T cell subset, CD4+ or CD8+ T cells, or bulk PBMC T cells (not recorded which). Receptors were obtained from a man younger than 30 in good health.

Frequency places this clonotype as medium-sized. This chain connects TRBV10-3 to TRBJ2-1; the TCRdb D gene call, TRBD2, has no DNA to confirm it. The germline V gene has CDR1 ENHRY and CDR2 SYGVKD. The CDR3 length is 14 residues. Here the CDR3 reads CAISEQVGANEQFF.

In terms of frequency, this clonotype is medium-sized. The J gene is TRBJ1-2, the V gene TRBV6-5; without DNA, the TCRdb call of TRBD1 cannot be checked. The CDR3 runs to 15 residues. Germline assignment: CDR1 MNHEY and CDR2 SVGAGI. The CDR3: CASSPWDSPGYGYTF.

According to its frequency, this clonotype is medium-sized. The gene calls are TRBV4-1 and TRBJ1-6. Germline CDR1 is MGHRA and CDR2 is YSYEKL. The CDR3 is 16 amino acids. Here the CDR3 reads CASSQAWRNQNSPLHF.

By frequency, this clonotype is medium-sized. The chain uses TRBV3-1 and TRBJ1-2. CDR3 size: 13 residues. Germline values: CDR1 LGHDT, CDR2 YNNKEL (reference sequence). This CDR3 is CASSQASNYGYTF.

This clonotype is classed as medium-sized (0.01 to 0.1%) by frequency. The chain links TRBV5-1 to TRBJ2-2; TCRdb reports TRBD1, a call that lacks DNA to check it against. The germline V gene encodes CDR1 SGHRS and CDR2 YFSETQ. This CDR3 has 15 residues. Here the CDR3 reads CASSTGQGPTGELFF.

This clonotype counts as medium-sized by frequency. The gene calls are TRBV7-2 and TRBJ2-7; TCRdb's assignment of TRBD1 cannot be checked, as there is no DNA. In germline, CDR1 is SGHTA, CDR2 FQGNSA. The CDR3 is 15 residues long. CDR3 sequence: CASSLAGGQGYEQYF.

The CDR3 spells CASSPDQGTLNEKLFF. This chain connects TRBV18 to TRBJ1-4; with no DNA, the TCRdb D assignment of TRBD1 cannot be verified. Germline CDR1 KGHSH, CDR2 LQKENI. This CDR3 is built from 16 residues.

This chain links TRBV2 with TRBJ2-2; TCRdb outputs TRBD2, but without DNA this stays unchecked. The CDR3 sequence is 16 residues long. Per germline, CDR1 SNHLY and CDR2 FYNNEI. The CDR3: CASSGASAGNTGELFF. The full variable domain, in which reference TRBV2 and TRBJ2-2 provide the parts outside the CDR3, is EPEVTQTPSHQVTQMGQEVILRCVPISNHLYFYWYRQILGQKVEFLVSFYNNEISEKSEIFDDQFSVERPDGSNFTLKIRSTKLEDSAMYFCASSGASAGNTGELFFGEGSRLTVL.

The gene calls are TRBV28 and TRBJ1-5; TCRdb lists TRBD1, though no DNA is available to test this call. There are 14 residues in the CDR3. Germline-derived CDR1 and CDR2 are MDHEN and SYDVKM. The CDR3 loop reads CASSFGDSNQPQHF.

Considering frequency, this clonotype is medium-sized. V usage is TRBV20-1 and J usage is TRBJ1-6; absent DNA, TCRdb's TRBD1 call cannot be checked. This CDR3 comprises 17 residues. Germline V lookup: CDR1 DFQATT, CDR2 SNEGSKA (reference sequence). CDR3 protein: CSARKSLGKQGNSPLHF.

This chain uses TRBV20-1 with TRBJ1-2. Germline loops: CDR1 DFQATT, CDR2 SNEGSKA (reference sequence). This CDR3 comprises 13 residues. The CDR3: CSARSRRSYGYTF.

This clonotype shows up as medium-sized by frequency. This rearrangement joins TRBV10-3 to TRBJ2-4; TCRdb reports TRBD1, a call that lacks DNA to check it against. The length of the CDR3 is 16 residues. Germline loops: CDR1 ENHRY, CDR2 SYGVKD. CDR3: CAISDPPGQSKNIQYF.

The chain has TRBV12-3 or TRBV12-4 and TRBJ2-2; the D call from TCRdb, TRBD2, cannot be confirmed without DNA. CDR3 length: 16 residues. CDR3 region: CASSPISGTNTGELFF.

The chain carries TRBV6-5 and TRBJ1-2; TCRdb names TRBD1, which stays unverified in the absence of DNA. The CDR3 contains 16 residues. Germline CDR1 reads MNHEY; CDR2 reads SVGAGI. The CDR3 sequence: CASSYPPLESGYGYTF.

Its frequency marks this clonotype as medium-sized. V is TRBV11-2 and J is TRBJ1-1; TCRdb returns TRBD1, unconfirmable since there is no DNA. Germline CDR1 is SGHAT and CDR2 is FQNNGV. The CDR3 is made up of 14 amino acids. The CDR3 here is CASSFERGAPEAFF.

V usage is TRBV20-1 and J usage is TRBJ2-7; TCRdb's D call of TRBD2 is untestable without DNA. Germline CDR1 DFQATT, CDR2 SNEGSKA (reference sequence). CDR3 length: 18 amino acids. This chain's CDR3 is CSASQVAGGSLFSYEQYF.

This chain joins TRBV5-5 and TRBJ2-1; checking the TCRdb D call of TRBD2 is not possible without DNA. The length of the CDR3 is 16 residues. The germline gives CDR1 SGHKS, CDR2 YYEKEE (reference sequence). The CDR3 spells CASSSLAMSSYNEQFF.

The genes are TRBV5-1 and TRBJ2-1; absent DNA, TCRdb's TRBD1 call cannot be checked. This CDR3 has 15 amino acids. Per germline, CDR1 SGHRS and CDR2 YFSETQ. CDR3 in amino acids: CASSETGTTYNEQFF.

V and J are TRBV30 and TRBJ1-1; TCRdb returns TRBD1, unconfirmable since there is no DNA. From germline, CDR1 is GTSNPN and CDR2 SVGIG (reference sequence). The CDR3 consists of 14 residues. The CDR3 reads CAWSEDRWNTEAFF.

This CDR3 is CSVDTSGQYNEQFF. The chain couples TRBV29-1 to TRBJ2-1; TCRdb calls TRBD2, which cannot be checked without DNA. The CDR3 contains 14 residues. Germline V gives CDR1 SQVTM, CDR2 ANQGSEA.

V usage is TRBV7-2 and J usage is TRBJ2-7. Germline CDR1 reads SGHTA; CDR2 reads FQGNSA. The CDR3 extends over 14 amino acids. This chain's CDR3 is CASSLLVPSYEQYF.

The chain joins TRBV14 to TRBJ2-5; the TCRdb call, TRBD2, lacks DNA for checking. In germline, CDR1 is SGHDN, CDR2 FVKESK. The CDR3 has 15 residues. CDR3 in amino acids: CASSQVELAQETQYF.

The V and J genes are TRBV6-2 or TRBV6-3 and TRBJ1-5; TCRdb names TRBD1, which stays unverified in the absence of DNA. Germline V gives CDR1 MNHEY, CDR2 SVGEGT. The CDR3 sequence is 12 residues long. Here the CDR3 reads CASGDRDQPQHF.

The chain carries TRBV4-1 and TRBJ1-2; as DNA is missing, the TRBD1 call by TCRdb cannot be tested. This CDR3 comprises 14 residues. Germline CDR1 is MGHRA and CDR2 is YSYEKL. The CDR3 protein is CASSQVGRGYGYTF.

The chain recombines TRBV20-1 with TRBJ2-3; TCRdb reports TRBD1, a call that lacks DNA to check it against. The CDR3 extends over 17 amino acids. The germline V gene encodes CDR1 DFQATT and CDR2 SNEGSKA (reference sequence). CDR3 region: CSARELRGRGRTDTQYF.

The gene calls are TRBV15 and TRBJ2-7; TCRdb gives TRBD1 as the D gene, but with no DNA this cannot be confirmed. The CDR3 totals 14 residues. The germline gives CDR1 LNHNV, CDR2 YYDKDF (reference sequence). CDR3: CATSGQGGSYEQYF.

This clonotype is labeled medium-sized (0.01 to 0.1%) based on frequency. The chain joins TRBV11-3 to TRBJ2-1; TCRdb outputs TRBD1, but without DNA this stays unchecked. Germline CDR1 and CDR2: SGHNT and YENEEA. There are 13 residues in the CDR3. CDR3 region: CASSAPTGDEQFF.

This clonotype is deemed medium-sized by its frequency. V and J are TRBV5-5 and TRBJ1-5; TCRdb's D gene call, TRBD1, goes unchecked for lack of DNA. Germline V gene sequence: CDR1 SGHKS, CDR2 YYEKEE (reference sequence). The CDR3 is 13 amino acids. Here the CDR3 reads CASSTPSETAQHF.